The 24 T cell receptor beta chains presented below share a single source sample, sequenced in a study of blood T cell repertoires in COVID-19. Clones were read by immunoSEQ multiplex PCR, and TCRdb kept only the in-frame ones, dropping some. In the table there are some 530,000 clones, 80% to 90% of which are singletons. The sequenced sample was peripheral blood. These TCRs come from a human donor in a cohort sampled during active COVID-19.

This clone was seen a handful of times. CDR3 DNA: TGCGCCAGCAGTCCCTCGGAGTACTATGGCTACACCTTC. Translated, it gives CASSPSEYYGYTF. The chain joins TRBV5-1 to TRBJ1-2; the D is unclear. V dropped 5 bases and J dropped 3 bases, with 11 bases sitting between them. The length of the CDR3 is 13 residues. Per the germline V gene, CDR1 is SGHRS and CDR2 is YFSETQ. Full variable domain (missing parts from reference TRBV5-1 and TRBJ1-2): KAGVTQTPRYLIKTRGQQVTLSCSPISGHRSVSWYQQTPGQGLQFLFEYFSETQRNKGNFPGRFSGRQFSNSRSEMNVSTLELGDSALYLCASSPSEYYGYTFGSGTRLTVV.

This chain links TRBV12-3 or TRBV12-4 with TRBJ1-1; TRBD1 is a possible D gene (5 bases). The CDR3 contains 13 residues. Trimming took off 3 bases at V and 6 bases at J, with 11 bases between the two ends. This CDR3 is CASSFQGYAEAFF. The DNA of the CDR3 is TGTGCCAGCAGTTTCCAGGGTTACGCTGAAGCTTTCTTT.

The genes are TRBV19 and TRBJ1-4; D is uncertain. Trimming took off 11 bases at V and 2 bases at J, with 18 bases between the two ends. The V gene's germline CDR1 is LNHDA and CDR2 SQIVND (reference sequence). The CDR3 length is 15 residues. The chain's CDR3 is CASRVSGRTNEKLFF. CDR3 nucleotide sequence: TGTGCCTCCAGAGTTTCCGGCAGGACTAATGAAAAACTGTTTTTT.

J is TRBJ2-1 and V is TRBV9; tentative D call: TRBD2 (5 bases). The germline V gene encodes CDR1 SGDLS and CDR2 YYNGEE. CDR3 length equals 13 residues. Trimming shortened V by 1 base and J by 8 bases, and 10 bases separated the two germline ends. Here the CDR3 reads CASSVFGVDEQFF. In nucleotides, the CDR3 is TGTGCCAGCAGCGTATTCGGGGTCGATGAGCAGTTCTTC.

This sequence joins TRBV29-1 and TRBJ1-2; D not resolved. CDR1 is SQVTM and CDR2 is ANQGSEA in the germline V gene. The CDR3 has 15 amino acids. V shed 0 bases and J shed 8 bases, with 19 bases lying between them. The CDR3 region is CSVEDSRSPLGGYTF. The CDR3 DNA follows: TGCAGCGTTGAAGATAGTAGGTCCCCCCTGGGCGGCTACACCTTC. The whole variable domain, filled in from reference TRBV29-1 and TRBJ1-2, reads SAVISQKPSRDICQRGTSLTIQCQVDSQVTMMFWYRQQPGQSLTLIATANQGSEATYESGFVIDKFPISRPNLTFSTLTVSNMSPEDSSIYLCSVEDSRSPLGGYTFGSGTRLTVV.

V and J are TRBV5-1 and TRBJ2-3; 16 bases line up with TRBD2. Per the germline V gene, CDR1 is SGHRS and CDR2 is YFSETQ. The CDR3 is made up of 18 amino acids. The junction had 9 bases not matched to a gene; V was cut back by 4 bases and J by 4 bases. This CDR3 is CASSLPGLAGGPADTQYF. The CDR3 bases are TGCGCCAGCAGCCTGCCGGGACTAGCGGGAGGGCCCGCAGATACGCAGTATTTT.

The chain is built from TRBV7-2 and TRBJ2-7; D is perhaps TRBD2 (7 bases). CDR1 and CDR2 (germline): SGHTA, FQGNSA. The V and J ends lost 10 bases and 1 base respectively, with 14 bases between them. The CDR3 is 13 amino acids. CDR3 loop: CATGRGGSYEQYF. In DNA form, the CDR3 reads TGTGCCACCGGAAGGGGGGGGTCCTACGAGCAGTACTTC.

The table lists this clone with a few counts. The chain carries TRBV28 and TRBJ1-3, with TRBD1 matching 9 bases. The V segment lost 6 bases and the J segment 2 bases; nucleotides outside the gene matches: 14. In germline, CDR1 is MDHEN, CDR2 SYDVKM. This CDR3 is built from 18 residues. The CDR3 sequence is CASSAGGTGFLTGNTIYF. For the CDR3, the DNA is TGTGCCAGCAGCGCAGGCGGGACAGGGTTTTTGACTGGAAACACCATATATTTT. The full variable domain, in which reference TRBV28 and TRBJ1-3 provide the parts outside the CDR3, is DVKVTQSSRYLVKRTGEKVFLECVQDMDHENMFWYRQDPGLGLRLIYFSYDVKMKEKGDIPEGYSVSREKKERFSLILESASTNQTSMYLCASSAGGTGFLTGNTIYFGEGSWLTVV.

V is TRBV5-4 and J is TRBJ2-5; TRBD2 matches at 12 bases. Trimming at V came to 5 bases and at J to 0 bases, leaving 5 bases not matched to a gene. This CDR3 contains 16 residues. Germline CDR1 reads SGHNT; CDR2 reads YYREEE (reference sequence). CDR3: CASSRGTSGYQETQYF. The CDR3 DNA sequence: TGTGCCAGCAGTAGAGGGACTAGCGGGTACCAAGAGACCCAGTACTTC.

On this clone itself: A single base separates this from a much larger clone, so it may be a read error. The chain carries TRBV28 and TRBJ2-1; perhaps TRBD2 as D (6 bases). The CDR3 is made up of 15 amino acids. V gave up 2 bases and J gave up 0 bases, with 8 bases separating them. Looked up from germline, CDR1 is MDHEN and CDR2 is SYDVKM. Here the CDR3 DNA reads TGTGCCAGCAGTTTAGCGGGGAGCTCCTACAATGAGCAGTTCTTC. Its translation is CASSLAGSSYNEQFF.

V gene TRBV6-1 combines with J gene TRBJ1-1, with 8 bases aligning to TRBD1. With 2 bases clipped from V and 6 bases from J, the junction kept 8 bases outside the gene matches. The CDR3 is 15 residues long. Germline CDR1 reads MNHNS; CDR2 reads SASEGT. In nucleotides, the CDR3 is TGTGCCAGCAGTGAACGGACAGGGAAACTCGCTGAAGCTTTCTTT. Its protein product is CASSERTGKLAEAFF.

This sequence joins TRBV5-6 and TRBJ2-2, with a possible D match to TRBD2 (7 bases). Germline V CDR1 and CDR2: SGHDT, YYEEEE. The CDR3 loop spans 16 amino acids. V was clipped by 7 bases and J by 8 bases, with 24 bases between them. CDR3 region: CASSPPGGRAVGELFF. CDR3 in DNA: TGTGCCAGCTCACCCCCGGGGGGCAGGGCCGTTGGGGAGCTGTTTTTT.

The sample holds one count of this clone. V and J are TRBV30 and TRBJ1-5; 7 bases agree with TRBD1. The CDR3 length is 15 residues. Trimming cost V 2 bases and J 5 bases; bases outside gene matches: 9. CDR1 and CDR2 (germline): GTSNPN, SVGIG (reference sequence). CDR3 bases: TGTGCCTGGAGTCGGGACAGCCGTTTCCATCAGCCCCAGCATTTT. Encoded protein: CAWSRDSRFHQPQHF.

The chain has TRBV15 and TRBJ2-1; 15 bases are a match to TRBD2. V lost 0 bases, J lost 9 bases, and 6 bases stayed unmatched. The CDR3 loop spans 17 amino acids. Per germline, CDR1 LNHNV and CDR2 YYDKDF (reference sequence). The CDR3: CATSRERTSGRAGEQFF. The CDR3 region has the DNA TGTGCCACCAGCAGAGAGAGGACTAGCGGGAGGGCTGGTGAGCAGTTCTTC.

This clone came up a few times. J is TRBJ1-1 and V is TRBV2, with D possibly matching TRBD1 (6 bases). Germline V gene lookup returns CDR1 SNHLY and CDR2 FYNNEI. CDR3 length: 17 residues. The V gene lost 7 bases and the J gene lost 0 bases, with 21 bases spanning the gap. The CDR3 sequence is CASTRRRGTEMNTEAFF. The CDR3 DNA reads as TGTGCCAGCACTCGCAGAAGGGGGACGGAAATGAACACTGAAGCTTTCTTT.

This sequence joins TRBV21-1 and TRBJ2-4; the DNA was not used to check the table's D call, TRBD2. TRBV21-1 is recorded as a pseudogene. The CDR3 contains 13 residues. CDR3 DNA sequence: TGTGCCAGCGTCGGGACTTTCAAAAACATTCAGTACTTC. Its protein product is CASVGTFKNIQYF.

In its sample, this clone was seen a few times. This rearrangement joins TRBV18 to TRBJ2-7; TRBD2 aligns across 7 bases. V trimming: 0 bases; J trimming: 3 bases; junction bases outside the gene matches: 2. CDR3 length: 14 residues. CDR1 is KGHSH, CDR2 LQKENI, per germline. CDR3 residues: CASSPPRTSYEQYF. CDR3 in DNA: TGTGCCAGCTCACCACCGAGGACTAGCTACGAGCAGTACTTC.

In DNA, the CDR3 is TGTGCCAGCAGCTTAAGAAAAACAGGGGCCTTGTCAGATACGCAGTATTTT. This translates into CASSLRKTGALSDTQYF. The chain has TRBV7-3 and TRBJ2-3; 7 bases agree with TRBD1. V dropped 1 base and J dropped 4; count of bases not matched to a gene: 11. Germline CDR1 reads SGHTA; CDR2 reads FQGTGA. This CDR3 is built from 17 residues.

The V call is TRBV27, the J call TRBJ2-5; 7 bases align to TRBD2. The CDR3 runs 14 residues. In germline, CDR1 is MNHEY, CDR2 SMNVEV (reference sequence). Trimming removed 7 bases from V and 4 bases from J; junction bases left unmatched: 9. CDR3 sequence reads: CASKGWGGRETQYF. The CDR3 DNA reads TGTGCCAGCAAGGGCTGGGGGGGGAGAGAGACCCAGTACTTC.

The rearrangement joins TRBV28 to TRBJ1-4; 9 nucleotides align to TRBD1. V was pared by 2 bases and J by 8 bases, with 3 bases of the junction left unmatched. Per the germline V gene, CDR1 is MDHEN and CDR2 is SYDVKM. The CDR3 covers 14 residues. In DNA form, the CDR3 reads TGTGCCAGCAGTTTACCCGGACAGGGGGAAAAACTGTTTTTT. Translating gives CASSLPGQGEKLFF.

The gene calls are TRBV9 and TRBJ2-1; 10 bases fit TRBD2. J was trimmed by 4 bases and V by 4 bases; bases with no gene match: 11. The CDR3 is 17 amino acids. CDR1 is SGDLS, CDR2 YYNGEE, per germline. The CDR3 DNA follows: TGTGCCAGCAGCCCCGGACTAGCGGACACATCTTACAATGAGCAGTTCTTC. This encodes CASSPGLADTSYNEQFF.

The CDR3 loop reads CASSLSRGGEQYF. The CDR3 bases are TGTGCCAGCAGCTTATCAAGGGGAGGCGAGCAGTACTTC. V and J are TRBV7-3 and TRBJ2-7; D may be TRBD2 (6 bases). V shed 2 bases and J shed 6 bases, with 11 bases lying between them. The CDR3 has 13 amino acids. Per germline, CDR1 SGHTA and CDR2 FQGTGA.

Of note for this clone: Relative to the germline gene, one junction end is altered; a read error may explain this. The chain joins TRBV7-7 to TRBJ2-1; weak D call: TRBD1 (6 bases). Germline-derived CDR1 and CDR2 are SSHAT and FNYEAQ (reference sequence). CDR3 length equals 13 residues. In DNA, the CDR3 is TGTGCTAGCAGCGTCGACAGGTACAATGAGCAGTTCTTC. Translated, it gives CASSVDRYNEQFF.

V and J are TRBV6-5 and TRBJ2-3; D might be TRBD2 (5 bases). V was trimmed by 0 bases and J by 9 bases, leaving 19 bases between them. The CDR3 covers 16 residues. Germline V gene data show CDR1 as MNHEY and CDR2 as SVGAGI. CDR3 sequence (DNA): TGTGCCAGCAGTTACTCTGTCGGGGTTTTGGAGATCACGCAGTATTTT. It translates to CASSYSVGVLEITQYF.